Listed here are 19 T cell receptor beta chains from one sample, sequenced in a study of identical twins. One entry per CDR3 protein, called by TCRdb with MiXCR from the 5' RACE reads. The sample lists 200,000 to 300,000 distinct CDR3 sequences, about 13% seen once, with roughly 4% in the top ten. This sample was shared with a second study, whose subject was yellow fever vaccine responses in identical twins.

Sequenced: memory (CD45RO+) T cells sorted from blood. The receptors derive from a woman aged 18-29 years in good health.

The J gene is TRBJ2-2, the V gene TRBV12-3 or TRBV12-4; D is unresolved. The V and J ends lost 2 bases and 2 bases respectively, with 6 bases between them. The CDR3 loop spans 14 amino acids. The CDR3 nucleotides read TGTGCCAGCAGTTTAACAAGCAACACCGGGGAGCTGTTTTTT. Its protein product is CASSLTSNTGELFF.

This clonotype has just a few counts. This chain joins TRBV7-9 and TRBJ2-7; TRBD1 agrees at 9 bases. This CDR3 region has 14 residues. Germline V gene sequence: CDR1 SEHNR, CDR2 FQNEAQ (reference sequence). Germline trimming cut 4 bases from V and 5 bases from J; bases unmatched to any gene: 6. This CDR3 reads CASSSPGQGHEQYF. The DNA of the CDR3 is TGTGCCAGCAGCTCCCCGGGACAGGGACACGAGCAGTACTTC.

This chain joins TRBV5-1 and TRBJ2-7; D might be TRBD1 (5 bases). Trimming took 1 base from V and 0 from J, leaving 11 bases between them. Per germline, CDR1 SGHRS and CDR2 YFSETQ. The CDR3 is 15 residues long. CDR3 nucleotides: TGCGCCAGCAGCTTGATGACAGTAAGCTCCTACGAGCAGTACTTC. It codes for CASSLMTVSSYEQYF.

This clonotype was observed a handful of times. This sequence joins TRBV29-1 and TRBJ1-2, with a tentative D call TRBD1 (6 bases). CDR1 is SQVTM and CDR2 is ANQGSEA in the germline V gene. The CDR3 contains 13 residues. The V end lost 1 base, the J end lost 8 bases, and 14 bases lay between the germline ends. In DNA form, the CDR3 reads TGCAGCGTTGAAGGCAGGGGTCTTTGGGGCTACACCTTC. Its protein is CSVEGRGLWGYTF. The full variable domain, its missing parts supplied by reference TRBV29-1 and TRBJ1-2, is SAVISQKPSRDICQRGTSLTIQCQVDSQVTMMFWYRQQPGQSLTLIATANQGSEATYESGFVIDKFPISRPNLTFSTLTVSNMSPEDSSIYLCSVEGRGLWGYTFGSGTRLTVV.

This chain uses TRBV6-1 with TRBJ2-7; TRBD2 is a possible D gene (7 bases). Looked up from germline, CDR1 is MNHNS and CDR2 is SASEGT. The germline V and J ends were trimmed by 5 bases and 7 bases, with 18 bases remaining between them. The CDR3 length is 14 residues. The CDR3 here is CASSPIGGAREQYF. The CDR3 DNA is TGTGCCAGCAGTCCCATAGGGGGGGCGAGGGAGCAGTACTTC.

This clonotype was counted between two and nine times. The chain employs TRBV19 and TRBJ2-2, with 7 positions matching TRBD2. Looked up from germline, CDR1 is LNHDA and CDR2 is SQIVND (reference sequence). This CDR3 has 12 residues. The V segment lost 8 bases and the J segment 7 bases; nucleotides outside the gene matches: 4. The CDR3 loop reads CASGRGNGELFF. The CDR3 nucleotides are TGTGCCAGTGGGAGGGGTAACGGGGAGCTGTTTTTT.

This clonotype was seen more than once but under ten times. J is TRBJ2-7 and V is TRBV4-1; TRBD1 agrees at 8 bases. Germline values: CDR1 MGHRA, CDR2 YSYEKL. The V and J ends lost 4 bases and 4 bases, in that order; junction bases with no gene match: 6. This CDR3 contains 14 residues. The DNA of the CDR3 is TGCGCCAGCAGCCTACGGACAGGGTGGTACGAGCAGTACTTC. It codes for CASSLRTGWYEQYF.

The rearrangement joins TRBV5-1 to TRBJ2-3; D possibly corresponds to TRBD2 (5 bases). This CDR3 has 20 residues. Trimming took off 0 bases at V and 1 base at J, with 24 bases between the two ends. Germline V CDR1 and CDR2: SGHRS, YFSETQ. The CDR3 reads CASSLVGVSSGSVGTDTQYF. The CDR3 DNA reads TGCGCCAGCAGCTTGGTCGGGGTTAGTTCGGGGTCGGTAGGCACAGATACGCAGTATTTT.

This clonotype was detected only a few times. This chain uses TRBV19 with TRBJ1-5, with a weak D call TRBD1 (5 bases). The CDR3 covers 17 residues. Germline CDR1 LNHDA, CDR2 SQIVND (reference sequence). Trimming stripped 3 bases from V and 5 bases from J, with 20 bases between. The CDR3 DNA sequence: TGTGCCAGTAGTATCGGTTTCAGGGCCCGAGCTGATCAGCCCCAGCATTTT. Its translation: CASSIGFRARADQPQHF.

This clonotype was counted ten times or more. The rearrangement uses TRBV5-6 and TRBJ2-2, with 9 bases fitting TRBD1. CDR1 SGHDT and CDR2 YYEEEE come from the germline V gene. The CDR3 is made up of 15 amino acids. With 6 bases clipped from V and 4 bases from J, the junction kept 7 bases outside the gene matches. DNA for the CDR3: TGTGCCAGCACCCCGGGACAGGGAGTCACCGGGGAGCTGTTTTTT. Translation: CASTPGQGVTGELFF. The complete variable domain, with remaining parts taken from reference TRBV5-6 and TRBJ2-2, reads DAGVTQSPTHLIKTRGQQVTLRCSPKSGHDTVSWYQQALGQGPQFIFQYYEEEERQRGNFPDRFSGHQFPNYSSELNVNALLLGDSALYLCASTPGQGVTGELFFGEGSRLTVL.

The chain uses TRBV11-2 and TRBJ2-1; weak D call: TRBD2 (7 bases). Trimming cost V 5 bases and J 5 bases, with 25 bases left between them. The germline gives CDR1 SGHAT, CDR2 FQNNGV. The CDR3 has 18 amino acids. CDR3 bases: TGTGCCAGCAGCGCACCCTCTTGGGTTGGGGGGGGCCACAATGAGCAGTTCTTC. Its translation is CASSAPSWVGGGHNEQFF. Based on the CDR3 plus reference TRBV11-2 and TRBJ2-1, the full variable domain is EAGVAQSPRYKIIEKRQSVAFWCNPISGHATLYWYQQILGQGPKLLIQFQNNGVVDDSQLPKDRFSAERLKGVDSTLKIQPAKLEDSAVYLCASSAPSWVGGGHNEQFFGPGTRLTVL.

This clonotype was counted only a few times. The chain employs TRBV25-1 and TRBJ2-2, with 8 bases matching TRBD1. V shed 8 bases, J shed 7 bases, and the junction held 15 bases outside the gene matches. The germline V gene has CDR1 MGHDK and CDR2 SYGVNS. This CDR3 spans 16 amino acids. The CDR3, as DNA: TGTGCCAGCGGATGGGCAGGGGGCGGTAGTGTCGGGGAGCTGTTTTTT. It specifies CASGWAGGGSVGELFF.

This clonotype was observed a handful of times. The chain is built from TRBV12-5 and TRBJ2-1; possible D gene TRBD1, 6 bases. Trimming cost V 5 bases and J 4 bases, with 18 bases left between them. In germline, CDR1 is LGHNT, CDR2 FRNRAP. This CDR3 has 16 residues. CDR3 sequence: CASGPTSGTHYNEQFF. CDR3 DNA: TGTGCTAGTGGTCCCACATCCGGGACACATTACAATGAGCAGTTCTTC. Full variable domain (outside the CDR3, taken from reference TRBV12-5 and TRBJ2-1): DARVTQTPRHKVTEMGQEVTMRCQPILGHNTVFWYRQTMMQGLELLAYFRNRAPLDDSGMPKDRFSAEMPDATLATLKIQPSEPRDSAVYFCASGPTSGTHYNEQFFGPGTRLTVL.

This clonotype was seen only a few times. CDR3: CASSYRVGTAKNIQYF. The DNA of the CDR3 is TGTGCCAGCAGTTACAGGGTCGGGACGGCCAAAAACATTCAGTACTTC. The V gene is TRBV6-5, the J gene TRBJ2-4, with D possibly called TRBD1 or TRBD2 (5 bases each). Germline V CDR1 and CDR2: MNHEY, SVGAGI. The germline V and J ends were trimmed by 2 bases and 1 base, with 12 bases remaining between them. The CDR3 covers 16 residues.

The V gene is TRBV6-2 or TRBV6-3, the J gene TRBJ2-1; D is tentatively TRBD1 or TRBD2 (5 bases each). The V and J ends lost 6 bases and 10 bases respectively, with 19 bases between them. CDR3 length equals 14 residues. Germline values: CDR1 MNHEY, CDR2 SVGEGT. The CDR3 loop reads CASRSSPRGWEQFF. In DNA form, the CDR3 reads TGTGCCAGCAGGTCCTCCCCCCGGGGCTGGGAGCAGTTCTTC.

This clonotype was counted many times. The J gene is TRBJ2-3, the V gene TRBV28; D possibly corresponds to TRBD1 (5 bases). Trimming took off 5 bases at V and 2 bases at J, with 17 bases between the two ends. The CDR3 runs 16 residues. Germline CDR1 and CDR2: MDHEN and SYDVKM. CDR3 protein: CASSRARDGSTDTQYF. CDR3 in DNA: TGTGCCAGCAGTCGTGCCAGGGATGGATCCACAGATACGCAGTATTTT.

At least ten counts were recorded for this clonotype. The rearrangement links TRBV10-1 to TRBJ2-2; 7 bases line up with TRBD2. Unmatched junction bases numbered 4, after V lost 5 bases and J lost 1 base. CDR1 and CDR2 (germline): WNHNN, SYGVQD (reference sequence). This CDR3 is built from 15 residues. The DNA of the CDR3 is TGCGCCAGCAGTCCCAGCGGGGAGAACACCGGGGAGCTGTTTTTT. This codes for CASSPSGENTGELFF.

In this sample, this clonotype turned up a few times. The chain employs TRBV20-1 and TRBJ2-3; D perhaps matches TRBD1 (5 bases). Deletions cut 2 bases from V and 3 bases from J, with 12 bases between. Per the germline V gene, CDR1 is DFQATT and CDR2 is SNEGSKA (reference sequence). The length of the CDR3 is 14 residues. CDR3 in amino acids: CSARKLGPTDTQYF. CDR3 nucleotide sequence: TGCAGTGCTAGAAAGCTGGGGCCGACAGATACGCAGTATTTT.

The chain combines TRBV7-9 with TRBJ2-5; 11 bases are shared with TRBD2. Germline V gives CDR1 SEHNR, CDR2 FQNEAQ (reference sequence). Losses at the gene ends were 4 bases for V and 5 bases for J; bases not matched to a gene: 9. The CDR3 is 16 amino acids. The CDR3 region is CASSYLAGGRTETQYF. CDR3 in DNA: TGTGCCAGCAGCTACCTAGCGGGAGGCCGGACGGAGACCCAGTACTTC.